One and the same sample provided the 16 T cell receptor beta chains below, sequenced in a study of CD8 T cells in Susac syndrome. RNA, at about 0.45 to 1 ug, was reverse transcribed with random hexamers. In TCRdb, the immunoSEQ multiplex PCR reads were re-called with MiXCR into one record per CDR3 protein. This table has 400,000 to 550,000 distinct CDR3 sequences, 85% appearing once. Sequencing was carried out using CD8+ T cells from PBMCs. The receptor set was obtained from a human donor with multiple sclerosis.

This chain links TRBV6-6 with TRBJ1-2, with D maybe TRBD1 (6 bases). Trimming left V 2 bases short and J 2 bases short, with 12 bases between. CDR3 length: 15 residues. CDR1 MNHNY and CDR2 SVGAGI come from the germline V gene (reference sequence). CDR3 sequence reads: CASSYEAGANYGYTF. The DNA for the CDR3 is TGTGCCAGCAGTTACGAAGCAGGGGCCAACTATGGCTACACCTTC.

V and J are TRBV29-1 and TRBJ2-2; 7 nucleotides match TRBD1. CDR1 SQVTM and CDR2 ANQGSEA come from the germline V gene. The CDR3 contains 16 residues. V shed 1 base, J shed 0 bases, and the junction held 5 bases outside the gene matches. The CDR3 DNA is TGCAGCGTTGAAGGGACGGGACAGACGAACACCGGGGAGCTGTTTTTT. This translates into CSVEGTGQTNTGELFF.

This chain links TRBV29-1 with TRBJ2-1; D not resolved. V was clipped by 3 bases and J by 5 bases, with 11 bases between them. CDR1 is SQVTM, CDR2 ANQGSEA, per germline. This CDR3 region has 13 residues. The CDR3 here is CSVEGGPDNEQFF. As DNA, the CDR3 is TGCAGCGTTGAGGGTGGTCCCGACAATGAGCAGTTCTTC.

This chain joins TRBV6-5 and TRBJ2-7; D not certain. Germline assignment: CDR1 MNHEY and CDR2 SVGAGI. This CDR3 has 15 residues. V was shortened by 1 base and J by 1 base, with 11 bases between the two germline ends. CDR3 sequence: CASSYFGQVSYEQYF. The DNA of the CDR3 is TGTGCCAGCAGTTACTTTGGGCAGGTTTCCTACGAGCAGTACTTC.

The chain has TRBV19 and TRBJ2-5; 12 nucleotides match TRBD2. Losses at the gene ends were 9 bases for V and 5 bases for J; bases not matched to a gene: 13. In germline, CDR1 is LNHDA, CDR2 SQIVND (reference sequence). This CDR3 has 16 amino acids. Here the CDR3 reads CASHKTSGSSFETQYF. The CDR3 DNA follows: TGTGCCAGCCACAAGACTAGCGGGAGTTCCTTTGAGACCCAGTACTTC.

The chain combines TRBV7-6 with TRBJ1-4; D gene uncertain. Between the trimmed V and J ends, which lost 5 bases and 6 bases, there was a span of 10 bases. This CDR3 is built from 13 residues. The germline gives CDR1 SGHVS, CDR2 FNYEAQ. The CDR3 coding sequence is TGTGCCAGCAGCCTTACCCCGGATGAAAAACTGTTTTTT. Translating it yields CASSLTPDEKLFF.

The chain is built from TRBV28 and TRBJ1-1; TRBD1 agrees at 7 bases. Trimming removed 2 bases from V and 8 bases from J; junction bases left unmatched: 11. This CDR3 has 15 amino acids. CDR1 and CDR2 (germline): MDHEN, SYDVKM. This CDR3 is CASSLREGGFAEAFF. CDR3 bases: TGTGCCAGCAGTTTAAGGGAAGGGGGCTTCGCCGAAGCTTTCTTT.

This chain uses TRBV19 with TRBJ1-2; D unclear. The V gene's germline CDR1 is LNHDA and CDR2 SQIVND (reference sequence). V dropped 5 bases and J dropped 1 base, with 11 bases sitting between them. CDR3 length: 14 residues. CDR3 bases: TGTGCCAGTAGTCCTCGGACGGATAACTATGGCTACACCTTC. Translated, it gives CASSPRTDNYGYTF.

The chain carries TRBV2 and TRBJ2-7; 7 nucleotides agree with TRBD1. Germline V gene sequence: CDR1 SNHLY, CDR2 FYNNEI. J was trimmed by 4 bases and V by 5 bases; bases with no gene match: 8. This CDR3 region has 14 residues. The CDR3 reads CASSSYRGGYEQYF. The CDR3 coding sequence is TGTGCCAGCAGTTCCTACAGGGGTGGGTACGAGCAGTACTTC.

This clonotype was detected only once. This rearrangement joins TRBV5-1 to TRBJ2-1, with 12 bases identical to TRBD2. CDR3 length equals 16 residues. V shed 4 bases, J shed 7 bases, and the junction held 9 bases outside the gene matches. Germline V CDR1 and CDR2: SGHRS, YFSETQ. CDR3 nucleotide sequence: TGCGCCAGCAGCCCCCGACTAGCGGGAGTATGGAATGAGCAGTTCTTC. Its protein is CASSPRLAGVWNEQFF. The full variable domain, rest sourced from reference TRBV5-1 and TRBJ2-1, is KAGVTQTPRYLIKTRGQQVTLSCSPISGHRSVSWYQQTPGQGLQFLFEYFSETQRNKGNFPGRFSGRQFSNSRSEMNVSTLELGDSALYLCASSPRLAGVWNEQFFGPGTRLTVL.

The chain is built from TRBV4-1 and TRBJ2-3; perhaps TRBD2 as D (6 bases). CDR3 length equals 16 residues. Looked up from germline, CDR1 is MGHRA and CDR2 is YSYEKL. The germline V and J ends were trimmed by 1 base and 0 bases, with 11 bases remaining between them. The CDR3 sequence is CASSQVTGVSTDTQYF. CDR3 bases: TGCGCCAGCAGCCAAGTAACGGGAGTAAGCACAGATACGCAGTATTTT.

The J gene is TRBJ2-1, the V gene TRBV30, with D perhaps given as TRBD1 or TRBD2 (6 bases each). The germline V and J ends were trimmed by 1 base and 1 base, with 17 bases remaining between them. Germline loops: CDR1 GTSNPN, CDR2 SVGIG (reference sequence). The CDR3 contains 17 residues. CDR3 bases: TGTGCCTGGAGTGGGTCCGGAGGGGGGCCTTCCTACAATGAGCAGTTCTTC. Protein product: CAWSGSGGGPSYNEQFF.

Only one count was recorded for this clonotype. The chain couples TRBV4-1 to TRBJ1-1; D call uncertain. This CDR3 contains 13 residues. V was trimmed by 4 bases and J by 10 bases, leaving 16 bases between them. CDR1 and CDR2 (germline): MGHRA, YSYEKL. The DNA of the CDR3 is TGCGCCAGCAGCCCTATCGAGGACGTCGGAGCTTTCTTT. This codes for CASSPIEDVGAFF.

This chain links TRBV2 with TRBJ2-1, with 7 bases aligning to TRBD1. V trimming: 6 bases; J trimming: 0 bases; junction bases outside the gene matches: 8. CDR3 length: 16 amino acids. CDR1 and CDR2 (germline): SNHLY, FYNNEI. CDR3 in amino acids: CASSLWGTDSYNEQFF. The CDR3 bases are TGTGCCAGCAGCTTATGGGGGACAGACTCCTACAATGAGCAGTTCTTC.

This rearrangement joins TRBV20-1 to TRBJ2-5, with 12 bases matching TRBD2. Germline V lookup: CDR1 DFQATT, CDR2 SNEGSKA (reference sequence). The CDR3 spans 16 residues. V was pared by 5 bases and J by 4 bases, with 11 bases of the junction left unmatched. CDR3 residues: CSALPLLAGGGETQYF. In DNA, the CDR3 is TGCAGTGCTCTACCCCTACTAGCGGGAGGAGGAGAGACCCAGTACTTC.

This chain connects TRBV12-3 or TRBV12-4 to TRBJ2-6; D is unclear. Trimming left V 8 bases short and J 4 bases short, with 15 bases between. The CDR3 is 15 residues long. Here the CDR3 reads CASYLFDSGANVLTF. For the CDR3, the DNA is TGTGCCAGCTACCTTTTCGATTCCGGGGCCAACGTCCTGACTTTC.